These 29 T cell receptor beta chains came from one sample sequenced in a study of blood T cell repertoires in COVID-19. This table comes from immunoSEQ multiplex PCR, and its TCRdb copy is limited to in-frame clones, with some not included. The data show roughly 300,000 clones, 87% seen once. Sequencing input: PBMCs or T cells enriched from blood (not recorded which). The receptors were sampled from a woman younger than 45 who had recovered from COVID-19.

This clone was observed once. The chain recombines TRBV12-3 or TRBV12-4 with TRBJ1-1, with unresolved D. The V end lost 4 bases, the J end lost 5 bases, and 11 bases lay between the germline ends. The CDR3 is 13 amino acids. The CDR3 is CASSYVDKTEAFF. DNA for the CDR3: TGTGCCAGCAGTTACGTAGACAAGACTGAAGCTTTCTTT.

This chain joins TRBV5-1 and TRBJ1-1; 7 bases agree with TRBD1. Germline CDR1 SGHRS, CDR2 YFSETQ. V lost 4 bases and J lost 1; bases outside the gene matches: 7. The CDR3 has 15 residues. CDR3 DNA sequence: TGCGCCAGCAGCGTAACAGGGGTCGGGAACACTGAAGCTTTCTTT. Amino acids: CASSVTGVGNTEAFF.

The rearrangement joins TRBV30 to TRBJ1-1, with D possibly being TRBD1 (6 bases). V shed 4 bases and J shed 4 bases, with 13 bases lying between them. This CDR3 comprises 13 residues. Germline CDR1 GTSNPN, CDR2 SVGIG (reference sequence). The CDR3 bases are TGTGCCTGGACCGAGGGGACACTCACTGAAGCTTTCTTT. Protein: CAWTEGTLTEAFF.

The CDR3 DNA sequence: TGCGCCAGCAGCTTGGACCCCGCGGCGGATACGCAGTATTTT. This gives the protein CASSLDPAADTQYF. The V call is TRBV5-1, the J call TRBJ2-3; D is unresolved. The CDR3 length is 14 residues. CDR1 is SGHRS, CDR2 YFSETQ, per germline. Trimming shortened V by 0 bases and J by 6 bases, and 11 bases separated the two germline ends.

The CDR3 sequence is CASSQDLAVAGYTF. For the CDR3, the DNA is TGTGCCAGCAGCCAAGATCTTGCCGTGGCTGGCTACACCTTC. V gene TRBV3-1 (or the pseudogene TRBV3-2) combines with J gene TRBJ1-2; D gene unclear. Germline V gene sequence: CDR1 LGHDT, CDR2 YNNKEL (reference sequence). The CDR3 is 14 amino acids. V lost 0 bases and J 7 bases, leaving 12 bases between the germline ends.

V gene TRBV6-5 combines with J gene TRBJ1-5, with 7 bases lining up with TRBD1. V lost 0 bases to trimming and J lost 1 base; unmatched junction nucleotides: 0. The CDR3 runs to 15 residues. Germline CDR1 reads MNHEY; CDR2 reads SVGAGI. CDR3 sequence: CASSYSTGSNQPQHF. CDR3 sequence (DNA): TGTGCCAGCAGTTACTCGACAGGGAGCAATCAGCCCCAGCATTTT.

There are a few counts of this clone. The rearrangement uses TRBV5-1 and TRBJ1-2, with D possibly TRBD1 on 6 matching bases. V was clipped by 2 bases and J by 6 bases, with 14 bases between them. The CDR3 covers 14 residues. Per germline, CDR1 SGHRS and CDR2 YFSETQ. CDR3 DNA: TGCGCCAGCAGCTTTTTGGGGGACACTGATGGCTACACCTTC. Amino acids: CASSFLGDTDGYTF.

The chain is built from TRBV3-1 (or the pseudogene TRBV3-2) and TRBJ2-3; 12 bases match TRBD2. The CDR3 spans 17 residues. After removal of 3 bases from V and 2 bases from J, the junction contained 6 bases not matched to a gene. In germline, CDR1 is LGHDT, CDR2 YNNKEL (reference sequence). The CDR3 loop is CASSQRLAGAFTDTQYF. CDR3 sequence (DNA): TGTGCCAGCAGCCAGAGACTAGCGGGGGCCTTCACAGATACGCAGTATTTT.

J is TRBJ1-1 and V is TRBV6-6, with 7 bases lining up with TRBD1. This CDR3 contains 16 residues. Germline V gene lookup returns CDR1 MNHNY and CDR2 SVGAGI (reference sequence). V shed 5 bases, J shed 5 bases, and the junction held 14 bases outside the gene matches. Here the CDR3 reads CASSPAGGYLGTEAFF. The CDR3 DNA follows: TGTGCCAGCAGTCCCGCAGGGGGATACCTTGGGACTGAAGCTTTCTTT.

V is TRBV15 and J is TRBJ1-1; a possible D gene is TRBD1 (6 bases). With 0 bases removed from V and 1 base from J, the gap between germline ends came to 12 bases. Germline values: CDR1 LNHNV, CDR2 YYDKDF (reference sequence). This CDR3 region has 16 residues. The CDR3 nucleotides read TGTGCCACCAGCAGAGATAAGGGGGTGGAGAACACTGAAGCTTTCTTT. Residues: CATSRDKGVENTEAFF.

This clone has only one observation. The CDR3 coding sequence is TGTGCCTGGAGTGTAACTGGTCTCCCGAGGGATGAGCAGTTCTTC. It translates to CAWSVTGLPRDEQFF. The V gene is TRBV30, the J gene TRBJ2-1; tentative D call: TRBD2 (5 bases). Germline CDR1 is GTSNPN and CDR2 is SVGIG (reference sequence). V lost 0 bases to trimming and J lost 8 bases, with 17 bases between them. The CDR3 sequence is 15 residues long.

The chain links TRBV23-1 to TRBJ1-1; D remains ambiguous. TRBV23-1 is designated an ORF whose function remains uncertain. Trimming stripped 5 bases from V and 2 bases from J, with 12 bases between. The CDR3 contains 14 residues. The CDR3 spells CASSSRHINTEAFF. In DNA, the CDR3 is TGCGCCAGCAGTTCTCGACACATAAACACTGAAGCTTTCTTT.

The genes are TRBV5-6 and TRBJ2-2; D perhaps matches TRBD2 (6 bases). V lost 7 bases, J lost 5 bases, and 9 bases lay in between. The CDR3 spans 12 residues. Germline V CDR1 and CDR2: SGHDT, YYEEEE. Here the CDR3 DNA reads TGTGCCAGCCGGAGGGGAACCGGGGAGCTGTTTTTT. Protein product: CASRRGTGELFF.

The chain combines TRBV3-1 (or the pseudogene TRBV3-2) with TRBJ1-2; D call uncertain. Germline assignment: CDR1 LGHDT and CDR2 YNNKEL (reference sequence). The CDR3 covers 11 residues. V was trimmed by 3 bases and J by 4 bases, leaving 3 bases between them. CDR3 residues: CASSHLYGYTF. CDR3 DNA: TGTGCCAGCAGCCATCTCTATGGCTACACCTTC.

In its sample, this clone was seen once. The V call is TRBV27, the J call TRBJ2-2; TRBD1 matches 7 bases. From germline, CDR1 is MNHEY and CDR2 SMNVEV (reference sequence). The CDR3 is 12 residues long. The J segment lost 6 bases and the V segment lost 6 bases, leaving 1 base of the junction unmatched. CDR3 bases: TGTGCCAGCAGGACAGGGCCCGGGGAGCTGTTTTTT. Its protein product is CASRTGPGELFF.

This CDR3 reads CASSPGTGVRNEQFF. The DNA of the CDR3 is TGTGCCAGCAGCCCGGGCACAGGGGTGAGGAATGAGCAGTTCTTC. This chain uses TRBV5-5 with TRBJ2-1; TRBD1 agrees at 7 bases. Trimming cost V 4 bases and J 7 bases; bases outside gene matches: 11. The CDR3 contains 15 residues. Germline-derived CDR1 and CDR2 are SGHKS and YYEKEE (reference sequence).

This chain uses TRBV10-2 with TRBJ1-5, with D possibly being TRBD1 (6 bases). V lost 6 bases and J lost 0, with 15 bases in between. The CDR3 has 16 residues. Germline V gives CDR1 WSHSY, CDR2 SAAADI. CDR3 region: CASRGTLSGSNQPQHF. CDR3 nucleotides: TGCGCCAGCAGAGGGACACTAAGCGGTAGCAATCAGCCCCAGCATTTT.

The V call is TRBV27, the J call TRBJ1-4, with D perhaps matching TRBD1 (6 bases). The CDR3 consists of 15 residues. V was pared by 4 bases and J by 3 bases, with 12 bases between. CDR1 and CDR2 from the germline V gene are MNHEY and SMNVEV (reference sequence). Here the CDR3 DNA reads TGTGCCAGCAGTTCCACAGGGCCCCCTAATGAAAAACTGTTTTTT. Translation: CASSSTGPPNEKLFF.

This clone occurred once. The rearrangement joins TRBV5-7 to TRBJ2-2, with 12 bases aligning to TRBD1. TRBV5-7 counts as an open reading frame of uncertain function. Trimming removed 4 bases from V and 4 bases from J; junction bases left unmatched: 2. This CDR3 has 15 amino acids. Written as DNA, the CDR3 is TGTGCCAGCAGCAGGGACAGGGGGCTCACCGGGGAGCTGTTTTTT. This encodes CASSRDRGLTGELFF.

The chain carries TRBV19 and TRBJ1-2; weak D call: TRBD1 (5 bases). V shed 3 bases and J shed 2 bases, with 13 bases lying between them. CDR1 and CDR2 from the germline V gene are LNHDA and SQIVND (reference sequence). The CDR3 covers 15 residues. CDR3 DNA sequence: TGTGCCAGTAGTATGTCCGGACGGACAAACTATGGCTACACCTTC. This encodes CASSMSGRTNYGYTF.

This clone has only one observation. The chain is built from TRBV6-5 and TRBJ1-1; D is possibly TRBD1 (5 bases). CDR3 size: 11 residues. Germline-derived CDR1 and CDR2 are MNHEY and SVGAGI. Between the trimmed V and J ends, which lost 8 bases and 6 bases, there was a span of 10 bases. CDR3 in amino acids: CASADTPEAFF. CDR3 nucleotide sequence: TGTGCCAGCGCGGACACGCCTGAAGCTTTCTTT.

Here the CDR3 reads CASSLTGAGGLNTEAFF. The CDR3 DNA follows: TGTGCCAGCAGCCTTACGGGTGCAGGGGGCTTGAACACTGAAGCTTTCTTT. This rearrangement joins TRBV3-1 (or the pseudogene TRBV3-2) to TRBJ1-1; the match to TRBD1 covers 8 bases. The CDR3 is 17 residues long. V lost 4 bases and J lost 0; bases outside the gene matches: 10. The germline V gene has CDR1 LGHDT and CDR2 YNNKEL (reference sequence).

The chain recombines TRBV5-1 with TRBJ2-7; the D gene is possibly TRBD1 (7 bases). The length of the CDR3 is 15 residues. Germline lookup yields CDR1 SGHRS and CDR2 YFSETQ. The ends were cut back, 6 bases at V and 4 bases at J, with 20 bases in the middle. The CDR3 nucleotides are TGCGCCAGCACCCTCGGAGGAGGGGGCAGTTACGAGCAGTACTTC. This codes for CASTLGGGGSYEQYF.

The count of this clone is one. This chain links TRBV20-1 with TRBJ2-7; 8 positions agree with TRBD2. After removal of 5 bases from V and 5 bases from J, the junction contained 2 bases not matched to a gene. Germline CDR1 reads DFQATT; CDR2 reads SNEGSKA (reference sequence). The CDR3 loop spans 11 amino acids. The CDR3 loop is CSAEGLDEQYF. In DNA form, the CDR3 reads TGCAGTGCTGAGGGACTAGACGAGCAGTACTTC.

CDR3 nucleotides: TGTGCCAGTAGTCCCCGGGTCAGCGGGGGGCCCCTCGTTGAGCAGTTCTTC. Its protein is CASSPRVSGGPLVEQFF. This chain joins TRBV19 and TRBJ2-1; TRBD2 matches at 9 bases. Looked up from germline, CDR1 is LNHDA and CDR2 is SQIVND (reference sequence). The junction had 17 bases not matched to a gene; V was cut back by 5 bases and J by 9 bases. There are 17 residues in the CDR3. Using reference TRBV19 and TRBJ2-1 for the parts outside the CDR3, the full variable domain is DGGITQSPKYLFRKEGQNVTLSCEQNLNHDAMYWYRQDPGQGLRLIYYSQIVNDFQKGDIAEGYSVSREKKESFPLTVTSAQKNPTAFYLCASSPRVSGGPLVEQFFGPGTRLTVL.

The rearrangement joins TRBV6-1 to TRBJ1-6, with TRBD1 matching over 8 bases. This CDR3 has 18 residues. Germline V gene lookup returns CDR1 MNHNS and CDR2 SASEGT. The junction had 11 bases not matched to a gene; V was cut back by 0 bases and J by 7 bases. This chain's CDR3 is CASSEAPGQVLPNSPLHF. CDR3 sequence (DNA): TGTGCCAGCAGTGAAGCCCCGGGACAGGTCCTCCCCAATTCACCCCTCCACTTT.

V and J are TRBV19 and TRBJ1-2; TRBD1 agrees at 10 bases. V was clipped by 3 bases and J by 5 bases; unmatched bases: 15. There are 18 residues in the CDR3. Germline V gene sequence: CDR1 LNHDA, CDR2 SQIVND (reference sequence). The CDR3 spells CASSIFMTWDRGNYGYTF. CDR3 coding DNA: TGTGCCAGTAGTATTTTCATGACGTGGGACAGGGGCAATTATGGCTACACCTTC.

The chain employs TRBV7-9 and TRBJ1-2, with 9 nucleotides matching TRBD1. The CDR3 contains 17 residues. Per the germline V gene, CDR1 is SEHNR and CDR2 is FQNEAQ (reference sequence). V was clipped by 5 bases and J by 0 bases; unmatched bases: 10. The CDR3 sequence is CASSQSGQGPSNYGYTF. The CDR3, as DNA: TGTGCCAGCAGCCAGTCGGGACAGGGTCCATCTAACTATGGCTACACCTTC.

V is TRBV9 and J is TRBJ2-1; TRBD1 matches 7 bases. Germline values: CDR1 SGDLS, CDR2 YYNGEE. The CDR3 is 15 amino acids. Losses at the gene ends were 4 bases for V and 2 bases for J; bases not matched to a gene: 6. CDR3 in DNA: TGTGCCAGCAGCCAGGGGGAACAACCCTACAATGAGCAGTTCTTC. Encoded protein: CASSQGEQPYNEQFF.